The 5 T cell receptor beta chains presented below share a single source sample, sequenced in a study of beta chain features in type 1 diabetes. All of the isolated RNA was reverse transcribed, so expressed TCRB transcripts were sequenced. Libraries were prepared by immunoSEQ multiplex PCR; TCRdb keeps only in-frame clonotypes and omits some of them. The table shows about 900,000 clones, with roughly a sixth occurring only once. What was sequenced was naive CD4+ T cells from blood. The receptors derive from a woman under 30 in good health.

The V gene is TRBV18, the J gene TRBJ2-7, with D possibly TRBD2 on 6 matching bases. CDR3 length: 14 residues. Trimming took 5 bases from V and 0 from J, leaving 11 bases between them. Germline V gene lookup returns CDR1 KGHSH and CDR2 LQKENI. The chain's CDR3 is CASSARENSYEQYF. CDR3 nucleotides: TGTGCCAGCTCAGCCCGGGAGAACTCCTACGAGCAGTACTTC.

This clone appeared a few times. The chain has TRBV7-9 and TRBJ1-4; possibly TRBD1 for D (6 bases). In germline, CDR1 is SEHNR, CDR2 FQNEAQ (reference sequence). Trimming shortened V by 4 bases and J by 6 bases, and 15 bases separated the two germline ends. The CDR3 totals 15 residues. The CDR3 region is CASSSQGRIDEKLFF. The DNA for the CDR3 is TGTGCCAGCAGCTCACAGGGTCGGATCGATGAAAAACTGTTTTTT.

This sequence joins TRBV19 and TRBJ2-7; the match to TRBD2 covers 7 bases. The CDR3 has 16 amino acids. Germline CDR1 is LNHDA and CDR2 is SQIVND (reference sequence). V lost 2 bases to trimming and J lost 2 bases; unmatched junction nucleotides: 9. The CDR3 nucleotides read TGTGCCAGTAGTATATCCTTCCTAGCGGCTACCTACGAGCAGTACTTC. Protein product: CASSISFLAATYEQYF.

This clone came up a few times. This sequence joins TRBV12-5 and TRBJ2-1; D is perhaps TRBD1 or TRBD2 (6 bases each). CDR1 and CDR2 (germline): LGHNT, FRNRAP. This CDR3 comprises 15 residues. Between the trimmed V and J ends, which lost 1 base and 11 bases, there was a span of 18 bases. Written as DNA, the CDR3 is TGTGCTAGTGGTTTGGCAGGTTTTGCGGGGACAAAGCAGTTCTTC. It codes for CASGLAGFAGTKQFF.

This clone came up a few times. The V and J genes are TRBV11-3 and TRBJ2-1; 9 nucleotides match TRBD1. The CDR3 length is 17 residues. The ends lost 5 bases at V and 3 bases at J; junction bases unmatched: 11. CDR1 and CDR2 (germline): SGHNT, YENEEA. Written as DNA, the CDR3 is TGTGCCAGCAGCCCTGGACAGGGGCTCGATCGCTACAATGAGCAGTTCTTC. Amino acid sequence: CASSPGQGLDRYNEQFF.